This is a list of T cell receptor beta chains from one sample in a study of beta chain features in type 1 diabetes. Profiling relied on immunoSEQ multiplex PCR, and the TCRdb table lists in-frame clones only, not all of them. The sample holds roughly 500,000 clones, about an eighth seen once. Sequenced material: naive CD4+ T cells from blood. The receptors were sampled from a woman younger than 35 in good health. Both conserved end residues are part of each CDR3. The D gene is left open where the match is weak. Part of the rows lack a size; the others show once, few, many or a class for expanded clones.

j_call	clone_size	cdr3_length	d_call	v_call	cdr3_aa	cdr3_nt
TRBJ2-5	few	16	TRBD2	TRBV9	CASSVGLAGGWETQYF	TGTGCCAGCAGCGTTGGACTAGCGGGAGGTTGGGAGACCCAGTACTTC
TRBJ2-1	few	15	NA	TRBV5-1	CASSLLGGDYNEQFF	TGCGCCAGCAGCTTGCTCGGAGGGGACTACAATGAGCAGTTCTTC
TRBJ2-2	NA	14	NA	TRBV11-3	CASSPREGTGELFF	TGTGCCAGCAGCCCCAGGGAAGGCACCGGGGAGCTGTTTTTT
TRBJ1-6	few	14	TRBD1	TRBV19	CASTRTGGGSPLHF	TGTGCCAGTACCCGGACAGGGGGCGGTTCACCCCTCCACTTT
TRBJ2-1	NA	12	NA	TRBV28	CLAGAPYNEQFF	TGTTTGGCGGGGGCCCCCTACAATGAGCAGTTCTTC
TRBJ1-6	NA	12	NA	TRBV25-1	CASSGLGLALHF	TGTGCCAGCAGCGGCCTGGGGTTGGCCCTCCACTTT
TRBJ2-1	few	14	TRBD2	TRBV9	CASSVGDYGNEQFF	TGTGCCAGCAGCGTAGGGGACTATGGGAATGAGCAGTTCTTC
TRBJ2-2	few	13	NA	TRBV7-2	CASSVGAAGELFF	TGTGCCAGCAGTGTTGGAGCGGCCGGGGAGCTGTTTTTT
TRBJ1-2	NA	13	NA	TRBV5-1	CASSSSGLKGYTF	TGCGCCAGCAGCTCGTCAGGGTTGAAAGGCTACACCTTC
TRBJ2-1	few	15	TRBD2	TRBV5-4	CASSLGIAGTNEQFF	TGTGCCAGCAGCTTGGGTATAGCGGGAACGAATGAGCAGTTCTTC
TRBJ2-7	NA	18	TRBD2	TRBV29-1	CSVEVGLAGGKTPYEQYF	TGCAGCGTTGAAGTGGGACTAGCGGGAGGGAAAACCCCATACGAGCAGTACTTC
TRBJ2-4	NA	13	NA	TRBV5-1	CASSLARADIQYF	TGCGCCAGCAGCTTAGCCAGGGCAGACATTCAGTACTTC
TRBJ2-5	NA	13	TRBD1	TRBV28	CAAQQGGRETQYF	TGTGCCGCTCAACAGGGGGGCAGGGAGACCCAGTACTTC
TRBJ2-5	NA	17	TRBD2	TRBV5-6	CASSLRLAGAAGGTQYF	TGTGCCAGCAGCTTGAGGCTAGCGGGGGCCGCTGGCGGGACCCAGTACTTC
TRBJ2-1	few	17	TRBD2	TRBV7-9	CASSLAEGLAGNNEQFF	TGTGCCAGCAGCTTAGCTGAGGGACTAGCGGGAAACAATGAGCAGTTCTTC
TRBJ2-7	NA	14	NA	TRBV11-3	CASSLAAGLYEQYF	TGTGCCAGCAGCTTGGCGGCGGGACTCTACGAGCAGTACTTC
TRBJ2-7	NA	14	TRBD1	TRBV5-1	CASSGGTGDHEQYF	TGCGCCAGCAGCGGTGGGACAGGGGACCACGAGCAGTACTTC
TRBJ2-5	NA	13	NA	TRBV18	CASSPGRSETQYF	TGTGCCAGCTCACCGGGACGATCGGAGACCCAGTACTTC
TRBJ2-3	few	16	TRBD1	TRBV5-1	CASSFTPGQATDTQYF	TGCGCCAGCAGCTTTACTCCGGGACAGGCCACAGATACGCAGTATTTT
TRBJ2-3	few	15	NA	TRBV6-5	CASSYSYSAGDTQYF	TGTGCCAGCAGTTACTCGTACTCGGCTGGAGATACGCAGTATTTT
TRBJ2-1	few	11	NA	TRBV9	CASSGRGRQFF	TGTGCCAGCAGCGGCAGGGGACGGCAGTTCTTC
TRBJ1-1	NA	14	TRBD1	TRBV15	CATSPGQGGTEAFF	TGTGCCACCAGCCCCGGACAGGGAGGCACTGAAGCTTTCTTT
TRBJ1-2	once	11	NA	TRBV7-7	CAKAAFYGYTF	TGTGCTAAGGCAGCTTTTTATGGCTACACCTTC
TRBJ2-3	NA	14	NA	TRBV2	CASSEAWGTDTQYF	TGTGCCAGCAGTGAAGCGTGGGGGACAGATACGCAGTATTTT
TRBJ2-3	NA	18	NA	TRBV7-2	CASSYKPLAWGGTDTQYF	TGTGCCAGCAGCTACAAACCTTTAGCGTGGGGAGGCACAGATACGCAGTATTTT
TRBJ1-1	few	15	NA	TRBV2	CASALNRLMNTEAFF	TGTGCCAGCGCGCTAAACAGGCTCATGAACACTGAAGCTTTCTTT